This TCR beta chain originates from a study of CD8+CD57+ T cells in acquired aplastic anemia. Looking at the study overall: The study obtained an average of around 3.4 ug of DNA from sorted CD4+ and CD8+ cells. Study-wide results and limits: Patients and controls were not found to differ significantly in CD8+ Simpson's diversity.

This clonotype was recorded a few times. Its antigen is as yet unknown. Genomic DNA served as template for TCR beta VDJ and CDR3 profiling. TCRdb called the reads again in MiXCR, with one record for every CDR3 protein. This table holds 400,000 to 600,000 distinct CDR3 sequences, around 33% found once. Patients selected for sequencing had displayed CD8+CD57+ cell expansion by flow cytometry. This CDR3 is 15 amino acids long. V was shortened by 5 bases and J by 2 bases, with 13 bases between the two germline ends. Germline V gene sequence: CDR1 SNHLY, CDR2 FYNNEI. This clonotype was sampled from a human donor with aplastic anemia. This rearrangement joins TRBV2 to TRBJ1-3, with D perhaps TRBD1 (6 bases). Sequenced: sorted CD4+, CD8+, or CD8+CD57+ T cells (not recorded which) from PBMCs. In DNA, the CDR3 is TGTGCCAGCAGTCCAACAGGGTGGCCTGGAAACACCATATATTTT. This codes for CASSPTGWPGNTIYF.